This TCR beta chain was sequenced in a study of CD8 T cells in Susac syndrome (dated 2019 in TCRdb). Regarding the study in general: Repertoire sequencing was used to test whether CD8+ T cell activation and differentiation in Susac syndrome was antigen driven.

Overall study results and their limits: The number of individuals in the TCR sequencing and HLA analysis was recognized as being relatively small.

RNA was extracted with the RNeasy kit and about 0.5 to 1 ug was reverse transcribed using random hexamers. The immunoSEQ multiplex PCR assay, which covers 54 Vbeta and 13 Jbeta segments, was used to amplify TCR beta CDR3 regions. Bias from PCR amplification was corrected by using a synthetic template baseline for primer optimization and for computational correction. On the authors' methods: Reads were annotated to V, D and J genes according to IMGT and were analyzed with immunoSEQ Analyzer, with only productive sequences retained. To calculate clonality, Shannon entropy was normalized by log2 of the number of productive unique sequences and then subtracted from one. For each patient and control, public and private clones were evaluated within the 100 most prevalent clones. Susac-specific clones were defined as absent from healthy and MS cohorts, 800 to 1,200 published viral clones and other ImmuneACCESS disease sequences. TCRdb trimmed the raw reads at Q25, called clones with MiXCR and kept productive beta chains. Rows with one shared CDR3 protein collapse into an entry with the most common genes and DNA. Clone size and V and J calls follow TCRdb, not the original study. The sample table shows 120,000 or so distinct CDR3 sequences, and around 94% are seen once. Over 0.1% of the sample rests with the top ten.

Comments on this clonotype: Its cognate antigen has yet to be identified. Base-call qualities are not available, and no considerably larger clone is one nucleotide away.

Peripheral blood CD8+ and CD4+ T cells from healthy donors, Susac syndrome patients and multiple sclerosis patients were profiled using high-throughput TCR beta sequencing. Treatment-naive patients with stable or active relapsing-remitting disease fulfilling revised McDonald criteria were used as multiple sclerosis controls. CD8+ TEMRA cells were enriched by FACS, while bulk CD8+ and CD4+ T cells were purified by magnetic negative isolation. Blood was drawn into EDTA tubes, processed within 24 hours, and PBMCs were isolated by density gradient centrifugation. PBMCs destined for TCR sequencing were cryopreserved in liquid nitrogen and later thawed in a 37 °C water bath. The sorted or isolated CD4+, CD8+ and CD8+ TEMRA cells had a purity of 90% or higher. The sequence was collected from a human donor with multiple sclerosis. Sequencing was performed on CD4+ T cells from PBMCs.

At the DNA level, the sequence is TGTGCCAGCAGCCGAGAACTGACCCAGCATTTT. It translates to CASSRELTQHF. The sequence links TRBV12-3 or TRBV12-4 to TRBJ1-5, with the D gene too uncertain to name. The cysteine opens and the phenylalanine closes a CDR3 of 11 amino acids. This entry keeps only the CDR3 DNA: 33 bases, framed from base 1. V loses 6 bases, J loses 11 bases, and the germline ends lie 11 bases apart.